Presented here are 9 T cell receptor beta chains from one specimen sequenced in a study of OX40 agonist ivuxolimab in advanced cancers. Libraries were prepared by immunoSEQ multiplex PCR; TCRdb keeps only in-frame clonotypes and omits some of them. This table holds under 20,000 clones, 80% to 90% found once. The sequenced sample was CD4+ or CD8+ T cells sorted from blood, obtained in a trial of the OX40 agonist ivuxolimab. The receptors shown here come from an adult with an advanced solid tumor such as melanoma, head and neck, liver or kidney cancer.

This chain joins TRBV6-1 and TRBJ2-2, with D perhaps matching TRBD1 or TRBD2 (5 bases each). The CDR3 extends over 16 amino acids. Germline loops: CDR1 MNHNS, CDR2 SASEGT. Deletions cut 2 bases from V and 7 bases from J, with 17 bases between. The DNA for the CDR3 is TGTGCCAGCAGTGAACTAAGGGGACGAGGGTTCGGGGAGCTGTTTTTT. It is translated as CASSELRGRGFGELFF.

The V call is TRBV14, the J call TRBJ1-1, with D perhaps TRBD1 (5 bases). This CDR3 is built from 17 residues. The germline gives CDR1 SGHDN, CDR2 FVKESK. V dropped 1 base and J dropped 3 bases, with 18 bases sitting between them. The CDR3 loop is CASSQVGGGMLDTEAFF. The CDR3 bases are TGTGCCAGCAGCCAAGTCGGGGGGGGAATGTTAGACACTGAAGCTTTCTTT.

This clone is medium-sized. This chain uses TRBV2 with TRBJ2-5; D is uncertain. V was clipped by 0 bases and J by 7 bases, with 9 bases between them. The CDR3 consists of 13 residues. Germline CDR1 reads SNHLY; CDR2 reads FYNNEI. CDR3 protein: CASSEADLGTQYF. For the CDR3, the DNA is TGTGCCAGCAGTGAAGCCGACCTAGGGACCCAGTACTTC.

V and J are TRBV4-1 and TRBJ2-7; possibly TRBD2 for D (6 bases). Between the trimmed V and J ends, which lost 0 bases and 4 bases, there was a span of 13 bases. The CDR3 extends over 15 amino acids. Germline values: CDR1 MGHRA, CDR2 YSYEKL. CDR3 coding DNA: TGCGCCAGCAGCCAAGATCCGCCCGGAGGGTACGAGCAGTACTTC. It codes for CASSQDPPGGYEQYF.

This clone was observed a few times. This chain connects TRBV6-1 to TRBJ1-1; D is unresolved. CDR1 and CDR2 from the germline V gene are MNHNS and SASEGT. The V and J ends lost 2 bases and 1 base respectively, with 5 bases between them. CDR3 length: 13 residues. The CDR3 nucleotides read TGTGCCAGCAGTGAATTGGGGAACACTGAAGCTTTCTTT. Protein product: CASSELGNTEAFF.

In this sample, this clone turned up once. The rearrangement links TRBV6-1 to TRBJ2-5, with a tentative D call TRBD1 (6 bases). CDR1 and CDR2 (germline): MNHNS, SASEGT. This CDR3 region has 16 residues. V shed 2 bases and J shed 4 bases, with 17 bases lying between them. This chain's CDR3 is CASSESNRADVETQYF. CDR3 nucleotides: TGTGCCAGCAGTGAATCCAACAGGGCGGATGTAGAGACCCAGTACTTC.

This clone was counted once. The gene calls are TRBV5-4 and TRBJ1-2; D is unclear. The germline V and J ends were trimmed by 3 bases and 2 bases, with 14 bases remaining between them. CDR3 length: 15 amino acids. Per the germline V gene, CDR1 is SGHNT and CDR2 is YYREEE (reference sequence). CDR3 protein: CASSSRGQVNYGYTF. Written as DNA, the CDR3 is TGTGCCAGCAGCTCCCGGGGTCAGGTCAACTATGGCTACACCTTC.

The chain combines TRBV29-1 with TRBJ1-2; D remains unclear. Germline lookup yields CDR1 SQVTM and CDR2 ANQGSEA. The CDR3 loop spans 15 amino acids. Trimming stripped 5 bases from V and 0 bases from J, with 16 bases between. The CDR3 DNA follows: TGCAGCGTTATATCTGTATATCGATCTAACTATGGCTACACCTTC. It codes for CSVISVYRSNYGYTF.

This chain uses TRBV29-1 with TRBJ1-1; unclear D gene. The CDR3 is made up of 10 amino acids. The ends were cut back, 6 bases at V and 3 bases at J, with 5 bases in the middle. Germline values: CDR1 SQVTM, CDR2 ANQGSEA. The CDR3 DNA follows: TGCAGCGTGGGTCACACTGAAGCTTTCTTT. It codes for CSVGHTEAFF.